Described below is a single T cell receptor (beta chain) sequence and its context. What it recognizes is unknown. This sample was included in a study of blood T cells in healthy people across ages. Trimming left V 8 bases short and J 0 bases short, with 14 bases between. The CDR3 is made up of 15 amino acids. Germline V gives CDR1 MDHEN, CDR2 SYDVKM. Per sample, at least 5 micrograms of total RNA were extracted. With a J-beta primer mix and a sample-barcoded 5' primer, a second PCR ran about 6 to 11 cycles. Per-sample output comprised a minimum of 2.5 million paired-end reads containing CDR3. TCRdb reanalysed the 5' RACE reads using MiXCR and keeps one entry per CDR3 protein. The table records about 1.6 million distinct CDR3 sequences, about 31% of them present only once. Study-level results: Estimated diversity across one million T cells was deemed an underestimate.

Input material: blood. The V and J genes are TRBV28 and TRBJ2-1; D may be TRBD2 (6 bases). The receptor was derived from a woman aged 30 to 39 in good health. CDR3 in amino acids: CASGELAYSYNEQFF. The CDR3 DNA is TGTGCCAGCGGGGAACTAGCATACTCCTACAATGAGCAGTTCTTC.